This entry concerns a single T cell receptor beta chain. Using immunoSEQ multiplex PCR, the repertoire was profiled, and TCRdb retains in-frame clones only, with some absent. The sample has around 100,000 clones; nearly 90% are singletons. This sample stems from a study of blood T cell repertoires in COVID-19. Study overall: Samples of COVID-19 (acute and convalescent) were obtained from the United States, Italy and Spain. Sample material is recorded as cDNA or gDNA derived from T cells, B-cell-depleted T cells, or PBMCs.

Germline lookup yields CDR1 MRHNA and CDR2 SNTAGT. The junction had 1 base not matched to a gene; V was cut back by 3 bases and J by 7 bases. This CDR3 is built from 13 residues. Sequencing used peripheral blood. The sequence was collected from a man aged 50 or older in a cohort sampled during active COVID-19. This chain uses TRBV6-4 with TRBJ2-1, with 9 bases matching TRBD1. The CDR3 bases are TGTGCCAGCAGTGAACAGGGGGCAAATGAGCAGTTCTTC. This gives the protein CASSEQGANEQFF.